This T cell receptor beta chain was sequenced during a study of blood T cell repertoires in COVID-19. Study at large: Researchers got acute and convalescent COVID-19 samples from the United States, Italy and Spain. Sample material is recorded as cDNA or gDNA derived from T cells, B-cell-depleted T cells, or PBMCs.

Sequencing used immunoSEQ multiplex PCR; TCRdb keeps in-frame clones, though not all of them. The profile shows around 220,000 clones, roughly 76% of them singletons. The specimen sequenced was peripheral blood. The sequence came from a human donor in a cohort sampled during active COVID-19.

In nucleotides, the CDR3 is TGTGCCAGCACTATGGCGGTTACGTCCTACGAGCAGTACTTC. Its protein product is CASTMAVTSYEQYF. This chain connects TRBV2 to TRBJ2-7; D gene ambiguous. Between the trimmed V and J ends, which lost 7 bases and 1 base, there was a span of 14 bases. The length of the CDR3 is 14 residues. CDR1 is SNHLY and CDR2 is FYNNEI in the germline V gene. The whole variable domain, filled in from reference TRBV2 and TRBJ2-7, reads EPEVTQTPSHQVTQMGQEVILRCVPISNHLYFYWYRQILGQKVEFLVSFYNNEISEKSEIFDDQFSVERPDGSNFTLKIRSTKLEDSAMYFCASTMAVTSYEQYFGPGTRLTVT.